The 18 T cell receptor beta chains below all came from one sample that was sequenced in a study of blood T cell repertoires in COVID-19. Assay: immunoSEQ multiplex PCR; the TCRdb copy retains only in-frame clones and omits some. This repertoire shows around 270,000 clones, approximately 86% found once; its top ten account for almost 2%. The sample comprised peripheral blood. These receptors were obtained from a man aged 25-40 years with active or convalescent COVID-19.

This clone was found a few times. This chain joins TRBV6-5 and TRBJ2-2, with 9 bases matching TRBD1. Trimming took 4 bases from V and 1 from J; bases not matched to a gene: 1. Germline V gene data show CDR1 as MNHEY and CDR2 as SVGAGI. The CDR3 runs 15 residues. Written as DNA, the CDR3 is TGTGCCAGCAGTTGGGGACAGGGGAACACCGGGGAGCTGTTTTTT. It specifies CASSWGQGNTGELFF.

This rearrangement joins TRBV7-3 to TRBJ2-1; 7 positions agree with TRBD2. Germline CDR1 and CDR2: SGHTA and FQGTGA. CDR3 size: 15 residues. V lost 5 bases to trimming and J lost 2 bases; unmatched junction nucleotides: 6. CDR3 nucleotide sequence: TGTGCCAGCAGCCCAATGGGGGGGGCCTACAATGAGCAGTTCTTC. This translates into CASSPMGGAYNEQFF.

DNA for the CDR3: TGTGCCAGCAGCGTAGCGGGGGGCCCCCAAGAGACCCAGTACTTC. Amino acid sequence: CASSVAGGPQETQYF. V gene TRBV9 combines with J gene TRBJ2-5; D is perhaps TRBD2 (7 bases). The germline V and J ends were trimmed by 0 bases and 1 base, with 10 bases remaining between them. From germline, CDR1 is SGDLS and CDR2 YYNGEE. The CDR3 runs to 15 residues.

For the CDR3, the DNA is TGTGCCAGCAGCCTCGATTCACCCCTCCACTTT. Translated: CASSLDSPLHF. J is TRBJ1-6 and V is TRBV7-2; D gene uncertain. The CDR3 runs 11 residues. From germline, CDR1 is SGHTA and CDR2 FQGNSA. The V and J ends lost 5 bases and 8 bases respectively, with 4 bases between them. Drawing the rest from reference TRBV7-2 and TRBJ1-6, the complete variable domain is GAGVSQSPSNKVTEKGKDVELRCDPISGHTALYWYRQSLGQGLEFLIYFQGNSAPDKSGLPSDRFSAERTGGSVSTLTIQRTQQEDSAVYLCASSLDSPLHFGNGTRLTVT.

The chain recombines TRBV5-1 with TRBJ2-7, with D possibly being TRBD1 (5 bases). Germline CDR1 reads SGHRS; CDR2 reads YFSETQ. The V end was cut by 1 base, the J end by 7 bases, with 9 bases between. The CDR3 is 12 amino acids. For the CDR3, the DNA is TGCGCCAGCAGCTTGCACGGACAAGAGCAGTACTTC. This sequence encodes CASSLHGQEQYF.

The J gene is TRBJ1-1, the V gene TRBV11-3; tentative D call: TRBD1 (5 bases). The V end was cut by 6 bases, the J end by 1 base, with 9 bases between. The CDR3 has 13 residues. Per germline, CDR1 SGHNT and CDR2 YENEEA. The CDR3 loop is CASSVTGNTEAFF. As DNA, the CDR3 is TGTGCCAGCAGTGTCACAGGGAACACTGAAGCTTTCTTT.

This clone has just a few counts. The chain recombines TRBV13 with TRBJ2-7; TRBD1 is a possible D gene (8 bases). The CDR3 consists of 16 residues. Germline CDR1 is PRHDT and CDR2 is FYEKMQ (reference sequence). V lost 2 bases and J 4 bases, leaving 18 bases between the germline ends. The CDR3 DNA is TGTGCCAGCAGCTTATCAAGAGGACAGGGACTATACGAGCAGTACTTC. Protein: CASSLSRGQGLYEQYF.

This clone appeared a single time. This chain connects TRBV4-2 to TRBJ2-5; D call uncertain. V lost 1 base to trimming and J lost 1 base, with 7 bases between them. In germline, CDR1 is LGHNA, CDR2 YNFKEQ. CDR3 length equals 14 residues. The DNA for the CDR3 is TGTGCCAGCAGCCAAGCTACCCTCCAAGAGACCCAGTACTTC. Residues: CASSQATLQETQYF.

The chain recombines TRBV4-1 with TRBJ2-7; D is undetermined. The V end lost 1 base, the J end lost 12 bases, and 16 bases lay between the germline ends. The CDR3 is 13 residues long. Germline V lookup: CDR1 MGHRA, CDR2 YSYEKL. The CDR3 DNA is TGCGCCAGCAGCCAAGTTGCGCGGCCTAGGTTGTACTTC. It encodes CASSQVARPRLYF.

The chain combines TRBV30 with TRBJ2-3; 12 bases align to TRBD2. V shed 2 bases, J shed 5 bases, and the junction held 8 bases outside the gene matches. CDR3 size: 16 residues. Germline V lookup: CDR1 GTSNPN, CDR2 SVGIG (reference sequence). The CDR3 region has the DNA TGTGCCTGGAGTCTAAGTCTAGCGGGGGGGCAAGATACGCAGTATTTT. Translated: CAWSLSLAGGQDTQYF.

The CDR3 loop is CASSGFNTGGVGYTF. The CDR3 nucleotides read TGCGCCAGCAGCGGGTTCAACACAGGGGGCGTCGGCTACACCTTC. The gene calls are TRBV5-1 and TRBJ1-2; 9 positions agree with TRBD1. The germline V gene has CDR1 SGHRS and CDR2 YFSETQ. The V gene end was trimmed by 4 bases and the J gene end by 8 bases; junction bases not matched to a gene: 12. This CDR3 region has 15 residues.

For the CDR3, the DNA is TGTGCCAGCAGCTTCGACATTCCGTCAGCCATATATTTT. Protein product: CASSFDIPSAIYF. V is TRBV11-2 and J is TRBJ1-3; D remains ambiguous. Trimming left V 3 bases short and J 11 bases short, with 14 bases between. The CDR3 is made up of 13 amino acids. Germline V CDR1 and CDR2: SGHAT, FQNNGV.

The V call is TRBV5-1, the J call TRBJ2-2, with TRBD2 matching over 13 bases. V lost 4 bases, J lost 6 bases, and 3 bases stayed unmatched. The CDR3 is 15 amino acids. Germline values: CDR1 SGHRS, CDR2 YFSETQ. The CDR3 loop reads CASSPTSGGSGELFF. The DNA for the CDR3 is TGCGCCAGCAGCCCGACTAGCGGGGGGTCCGGGGAGCTGTTTTTT.

This clone was detected once. The chain links TRBV18 to TRBJ1-4; TRBD1 agrees at 9 bases. CDR1 is KGHSH and CDR2 is LQKENI in the germline V gene. There are 16 residues in the CDR3. The J segment lost 6 bases and the V segment lost 3 bases, leaving 8 bases of the junction unmatched. In DNA, the CDR3 is TGTGCCAGCTCACCTACCATGACAGGGGGAGATGAAAAACTGTTTTTT. Its protein is CASSPTMTGGDEKLFF.

This chain joins TRBV4-1 and TRBJ1-2; D unclear. Trimming removed 1 base at V and 2 bases at J, with 5 bases between. The CDR3 has 13 residues. Germline CDR1 reads MGHRA; CDR2 reads YSYEKL. The CDR3 region has the DNA TGCGCCAGCAGCCAAGGAGAGAACTATGGCTACACCTTC. Its translation is CASSQGENYGYTF.

The gene calls are TRBV10-3 and TRBJ1-3; 7 bases agree with TRBD1. The V gene's germline CDR1 is ENHRY and CDR2 SYGVKD. V lost 5 bases to trimming and J lost 4 bases; unmatched junction nucleotides: 11. The CDR3 consists of 16 residues. CDR3 nucleotides: TGTGCCATCAGTCCCCTCTTGAGGGGGCAGGGAAACACCATATATTTT. Translating gives CAISPLLRGQGNTIYF.

The chain uses TRBV18 and TRBJ2-3; 10 positions match TRBD1. Losses at the gene ends were 3 bases for V and 5 bases for J; bases not matched to a gene: 5. The CDR3 extends over 15 amino acids. The germline CDR1 and CDR2 sequences are KGHSH and LQKENI. CDR3 sequence reads: CASSPTGGQLDTQYF. The CDR3 bases are TGTGCCAGCTCACCGACAGGGGGCCAATTAGATACGCAGTATTTT.

This rearrangement joins TRBV19 to TRBJ1-6; no firm D call. This CDR3 region has 12 residues. Trimming removed 3 bases at V and 6 bases at J, with 3 bases between. CDR1 and CDR2 from the germline V gene are LNHDA and SQIVND (reference sequence). The CDR3 region has the DNA TGTGCCAGTAGTATCGGTAATTCACCCCTCCACTTT. Translating it yields CASSIGNSPLHF.